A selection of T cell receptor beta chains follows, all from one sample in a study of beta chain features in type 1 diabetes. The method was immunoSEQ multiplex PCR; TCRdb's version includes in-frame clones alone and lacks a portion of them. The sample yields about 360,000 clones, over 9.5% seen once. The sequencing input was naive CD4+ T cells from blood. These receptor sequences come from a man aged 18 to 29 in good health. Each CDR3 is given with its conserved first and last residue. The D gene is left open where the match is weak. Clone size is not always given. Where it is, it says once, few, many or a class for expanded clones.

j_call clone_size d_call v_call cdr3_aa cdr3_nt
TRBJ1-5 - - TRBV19 CASTLGHQNSNQPQHF TGTGCCAGTACCCTGGGACACCAAAACAGCAATCAGCCCCAGCATTTT
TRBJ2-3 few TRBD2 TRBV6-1 CASSSIAGSDTQYF TGTGCCAGCAGTAGCATAGCGGGGTCAGATACGCAGTATTTT
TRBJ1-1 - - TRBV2 CASTLTDLNTEAFF TGTGCCAGCACCCTGACAGACTTGAACACTGAAGCTTTCTTT
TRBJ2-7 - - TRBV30 CAWSPLRGYEQYF TGTGCCTGGAGTCCACTTCGGGGGTACGAGCAGTACTTC
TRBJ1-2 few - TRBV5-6 CASSLVVSDGYTF TGTGCCAGCAGCTTGGTGGTCTCGGATGGCTACACCTTC
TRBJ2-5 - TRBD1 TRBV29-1 CSVEATGAMQETQYF TGCAGCGTTGAGGCGACAGGGGCCATGCAAGAGACCCAGTACTTC
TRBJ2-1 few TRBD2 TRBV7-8 CASSSLILAKSYNEQFF TGTGCCAGCAGCTCCCTGATACTAGCGAAGTCCTACAATGAGCAGTTCTTC
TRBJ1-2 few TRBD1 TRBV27 CASSFGDRDLGGYTF TGTGCCAGCAGTTTTGGGGACAGGGATCTTGGGGGCTACACCTTC
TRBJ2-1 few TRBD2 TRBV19 CASTPQAGGMNEQFF TGTGCCAGTACCCCTCAGGCGGGAGGGATGAATGAGCAGTTCTTC
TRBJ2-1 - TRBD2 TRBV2 CASSRTSGAYNEQFF TGTGCCAGCAGTCGGACTAGCGGGGCCTACAATGAGCAGTTCTTC
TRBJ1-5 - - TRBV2 CASRRLGQPQHF TGTGCCAGCAGACGACTCGGTCAGCCCCAGCATTTT
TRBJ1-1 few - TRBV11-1 CASSPQGIGTEAFF TGTGCCAGCAGCCCTCAGGGGATCGGCACTGAAGCTTTCTTT
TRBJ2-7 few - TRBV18 CASSPSGDYEQYF TGTGCCAGCTCACCCTCAGGGGACTACGAGCAGTACTTC
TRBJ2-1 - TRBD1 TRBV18 CASSQRTSGTGTYNEQFF TGTGCCAGCTCACAACGGACGTCTGGGACAGGGACCTACAATGAGCAGTTCTTC
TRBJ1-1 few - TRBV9 CASSAGRGGVTEAFF TGTGCCAGCAGCGCCGGGAGGGGGGGCGTCACTGAAGCTTTCTTT
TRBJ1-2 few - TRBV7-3 CASSGDLNYGYTF TGTGCCAGCAGCGGAGATTTGAACTATGGCTACACCTTC
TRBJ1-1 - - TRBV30 CAWIGGIANTEAFF TGTGCCTGGATTGGAGGGATCGCGAACACTGAAGCTTTCTTT
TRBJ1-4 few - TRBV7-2 CASSLYLGGEKLFF TGTGCCAGCAGCTTATATCTGGGGGGGGAAAAACTGTTTTTT
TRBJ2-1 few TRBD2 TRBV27 CASSWRGGSGYNEQFF TGTGCCAGCAGTTGGCGGGGGGGTTCGGGTTATAATGAGCAGTTCTTC
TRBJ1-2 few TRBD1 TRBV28 CASIPGGNYGYTF TGTGCCAGCATCCCAGGGGGTAACTATGGCTACACCTTC
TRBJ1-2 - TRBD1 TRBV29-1 CSSGQGRGYTF TGCAGCTCCGGACAGGGGAGAGGCTACACCTTC
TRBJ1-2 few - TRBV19 CAIVIGYTF TGTGCCATCGTAATTGGCTACACCTTC
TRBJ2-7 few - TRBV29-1 CSVGKATGYYEQYF TGCAGCGTTGGGAAGGCAACAGGGTACTACGAGCAGTACTTC
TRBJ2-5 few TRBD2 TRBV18 CASSSRLAGASETQYF TGTGCCAGCTCATCACGACTAGCGGGAGCTTCAGAGACCCAGTACTTC
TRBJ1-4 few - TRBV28 CASSSAPGGKLFF TGTGCCAGCAGTTCAGCCCCGGGGGGAAAACTGTTTTTT
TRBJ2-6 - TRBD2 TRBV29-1 CSVGGDSGANVLTF TGCAGCGTGGGGGGGGACTCTGGGGCCAACGTCCTGACTTTC
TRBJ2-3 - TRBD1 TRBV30 CAWSVKRTTGLDTQYF TGTGCCTGGAGTGTAAAGCGTACGACAGGGTTAGATACGCAGTATTTT
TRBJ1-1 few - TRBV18 CASSLQGREAFF TGTGCCAGCTCACTTCAGGGGCGGGAAGCTTTCTTT
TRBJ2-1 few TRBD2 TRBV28 CASSPPTSGRIEQFF TGTGCCAGCAGTCCACCGACTAGCGGGAGGATTGAGCAGTTCTTC
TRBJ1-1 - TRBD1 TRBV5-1 CASSTAGTGEAFF TGCGCCAGCAGCACCGCCGGGACAGGGGAAGCTTTCTTT
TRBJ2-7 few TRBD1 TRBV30 CAWSEGGIGHEQYF TGTGCCTGGAGTGAAGGGGGCATCGGTCACGAGCAGTACTTC
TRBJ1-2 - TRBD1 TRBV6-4 CASSDSMGQGRGYTF TGTGCCAGCAGTGACTCGATGGGACAGGGACGGGGCTACACCTTC
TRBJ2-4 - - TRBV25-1 CASSEVGGLAKNIQYF TGTGCCAGCAGTGAAGTGGGGGGACTAGCCAAAAACATTCAGTACTTC
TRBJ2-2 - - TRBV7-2 CASSQFDSLNTGELFF TGTGCCAGCAGCCAATTCGACTCCCTGAACACCGGGGAGCTGTTTTTT
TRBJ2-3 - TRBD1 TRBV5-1 CASSLGDRGRTDTQYF TGCGCCAGCAGCTTAGGGGACAGGGGGCGCACAGATACGCAGTATTTT
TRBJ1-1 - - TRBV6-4 CASSAGGSAEAFF TGTGCCAGCAGTGCCGGGGGTTCCGCTGAAGCTTTCTTT
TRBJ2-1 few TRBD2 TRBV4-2 CASSPGLAGGRFYNEQFF TGTGCCAGCAGCCCGGGACTAGCGGGAGGCCGATTTTACAATGAGCAGTTCTTC
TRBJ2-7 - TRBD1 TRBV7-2 CASSHRGSYEQYF TGTGCCAGCAGCCACAGGGGATCCTACGAGCAGTACTTC
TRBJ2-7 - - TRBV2 CASSEGQNSYEQYF TGTGCCAGCAGTGAAGGGCAGAACTCCTACGAGCAGTACTTC
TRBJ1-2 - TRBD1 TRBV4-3 CASSPGQYKGGYTF TGCGCCAGCAGCCCGGGACAGTATAAAGGAGGCTACACCTTC
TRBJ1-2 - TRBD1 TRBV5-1 CASSSGQIRNYGYTF TGCGCCAGCAGCTCGGGACAGATTAGAAACTATGGCTACACCTTC
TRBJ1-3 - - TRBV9 CASTPGSTSGNTIYF TGTGCCAGCACCCCGGGGTCCACCTCTGGAAACACCATATATTTT
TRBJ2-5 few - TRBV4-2 CASSHHVRGTRLRQETQYF TGTGCCAGCAGCCACCACGTGCGGGGAACCCGTTTAAGACAAGAGACCCAGTACTTC
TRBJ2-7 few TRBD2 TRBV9 CASSPVGGRGGLYF TGTGCCAGCAGCCCTGTGGGCGGGAGGGGTGGGTTGTACTTC
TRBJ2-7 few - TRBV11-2 CASNQAGGVPYEQYF TGTGCCAGCAACCAAGCCGGCGGGGTGCCCTACGAGCAGTACTTC
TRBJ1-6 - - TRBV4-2 CASSHYDRPNSPLHF TGTGCCAGCAGCCACTATGACAGACCGAATTCACCCCTCCACTTT
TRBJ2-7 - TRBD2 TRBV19 CASSPGGANEQYF TGTGCCAGTAGTCCGGGGGGGGCCAACGAGCAGTACTTC
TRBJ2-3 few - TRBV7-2 CASSLGGTGSTDTQYF TGTGCCAGCAGCTTAGGGGGAACGGGGAGCACAGATACGCAGTATTTT